The source of this TCR beta chain is a study of T cell responses to AZD1222 COVID-19 vaccine. Study outcomes and limitations: Unmutated variant regions reportedly attract nearly half of all spike-specific TCRs. Most donors were white British and more were female, and clonal diversity was possibly underestimated.

Generated by immunoSEQ multiplex PCR, the TCRdb table keeps only in-frame clones and is missing some. The profile shows tens of thousands of clones, over 75% of them singletons. Of note for this clone: Its matching antigen is unknown.

The starting material was peripheral blood, obtained on day 0 of AZD1222 vaccination. The sequence was obtained from an adult in good health.

CDR3 nucleotide sequence: TGTGCCAGCAGCTTATCGGCGGGAAACACCATATATTTT. It is translated as CASSLSAGNTIYF. The chain employs TRBV11-2 and TRBJ1-3; no definite D call. CDR3 size: 13 residues. Deletions cut 2 bases from V and 4 bases from J, with 6 bases between. The V gene's germline CDR1 is SGHAT and CDR2 FQNNGV. Full variable domain (remainder filled in from reference TRBV11-2 and TRBJ1-3): EAGVAQSPRYKIIEKRQSVAFWCNPISGHATLYWYQQILGQGPKLLIQFQNNGVVDDSQLPKDRFSAERLKGVDSTLKIQPAKLEDSAVYLCASSLSAGNTIYFGEGSWLTVV.